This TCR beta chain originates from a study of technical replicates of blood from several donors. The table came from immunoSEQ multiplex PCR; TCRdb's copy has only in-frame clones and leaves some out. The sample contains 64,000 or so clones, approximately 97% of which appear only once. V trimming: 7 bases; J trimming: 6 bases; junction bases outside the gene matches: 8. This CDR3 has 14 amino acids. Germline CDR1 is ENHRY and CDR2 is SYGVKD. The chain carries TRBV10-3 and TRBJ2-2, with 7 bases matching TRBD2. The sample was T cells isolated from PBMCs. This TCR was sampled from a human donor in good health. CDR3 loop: CAIKYGLVSGELFF. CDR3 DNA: TGTGCCATCAAATATGGACTAGTATCCGGGGAGCTGTTTTTT.